This T cell receptor beta chain was captured in a study of a mutant IDH1 vaccine in newly diagnosed glioma. Overall study context: Before enrollment, patients got radiotherapy alone, temozolomide alone, or mostly the combination.

This CDR3 has 17 residues. Germline CDR1 and CDR2: SGHRS and YFSETQ. J was trimmed by 0 bases and V by 3 bases; bases with no gene match: 5. Time point denoted: baseline, week 1 (first vaccination visit). Treatment described: pre-vaccination baseline after standard-of-care therapy. Newly diagnosed WHO grade 3 or 4 IDH1-mutant, ATRX-lost astrocytomas were identified in the donors. Assay: immunoSEQ multiplex PCR; the TCRdb copy retains only in-frame clones and omits some. The data show approximately 100,000 clones, approximately 90% seen once. The clonotype comes from a woman in her 50s with glioma. This chain joins TRBV5-1 and TRBJ1-6, with 8 bases matching TRBD1. Sequences were derived from PBMCs, sampled from a glioma patient treated with radiotherapy, temozolomide or both. The CDR3 loop is CASSSGTGSSYNSPLHF. For the CDR3, the DNA is TGCGCCAGCAGCTCCGGGACAGGCAGCTCCTATAATTCACCCCTCCACTTT.